The source of this TCR beta chain is a study of blood T cell repertoires in COVID-19. Clones were read by immunoSEQ multiplex PCR, and TCRdb kept only the in-frame ones, dropping some. Here the sample spans roughly 220,000 clones, almost 90% being singletons. The receptor was derived from a woman in her forties or fifties with acute COVID-19. Source material: PBMCs or T cells enriched from blood (not recorded which).

In DNA form, the CDR3 reads TGTGCCACCCGAGGGGAGGGGCTGTCGGCTGAAGCTTTCTTT. Residues: CATRGEGLSAEAFF. The V call is TRBV6-5, the J call TRBJ1-1, with D possibly being TRBD1 (5 bases). Trimming shortened V by 10 bases and J by 6 bases, and 21 bases separated the two germline ends. Germline CDR1 MNHEY, CDR2 SVGAGI. The CDR3 is made up of 14 amino acids.